The text below deals with one T cell receptor beta chain. Germline V gives CDR1 MDHEN, CDR2 SYDVKM. Trimming cost V 6 bases and J 5 bases; bases outside gene matches: 7. The CDR3 spans 14 residues. The data were produced by immunoSEQ multiplex PCR, yet TCRdb's version contains in-frame clones alone and is incomplete. The sample lists more than 65,000 clones; roughly 93% were seen once. This entry comes from a study of T cells after somatic rescue of genetic block. The rearrangement links TRBV28 to TRBJ2-5; 9 bases map to TRBD2. This sequence was found in a man younger than 40. The specimen sequenced was peripheral blood mononuclear cells (PBMCs). The CDR3 loop is CASRGAGGLETQYF. In nucleotides, the CDR3 is TGTGCCAGCAGGGGAGCGGGAGGATTGGAGACCCAGTACTTC. Full variable domain (outside the CDR3, taken from reference TRBV28 and TRBJ2-5): DVKVTQSSRYLVKRTGEKVFLECVQDMDHENMFWYRQDPGLGLRLIYFSYDVKMKEKGDIPEGYSVSREKKERFSLILESASTNQTSMYLCASRGAGGLETQYFGPGTRLLVL.